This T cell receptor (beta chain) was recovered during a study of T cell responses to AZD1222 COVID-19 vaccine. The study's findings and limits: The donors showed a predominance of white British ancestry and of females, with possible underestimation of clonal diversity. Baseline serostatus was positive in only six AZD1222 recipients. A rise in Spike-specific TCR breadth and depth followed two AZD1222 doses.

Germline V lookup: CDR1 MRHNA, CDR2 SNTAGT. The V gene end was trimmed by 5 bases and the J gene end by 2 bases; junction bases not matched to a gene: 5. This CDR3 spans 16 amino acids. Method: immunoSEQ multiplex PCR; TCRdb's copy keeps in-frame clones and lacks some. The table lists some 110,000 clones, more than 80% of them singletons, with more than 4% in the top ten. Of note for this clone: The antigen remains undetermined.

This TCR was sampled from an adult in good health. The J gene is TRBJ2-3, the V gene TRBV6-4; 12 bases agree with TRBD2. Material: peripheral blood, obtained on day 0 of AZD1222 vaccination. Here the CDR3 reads CASSKRTSGITDTQYF. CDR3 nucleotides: TGTGCCAGCAGTAAGCGGACTAGCGGGATCACAGATACGCAGTATTTT.